This T cell receptor beta chain was captured in a study of blood T cells in healthy people across ages. Alongside a J-beta primer mix, a sample-barcoded 5' primer served in a second PCR lasting 7 to 11 cycles. Every cDNA was tagged by a template-switch adaptor with 12 random nucleotides. Each CDR3 protein is one row after TCRdb ran MiXCR on the 5' RACE reads. The sample has around 870,000 distinct CDR3 sequences, more than 25% seen once. Those donating, healthy Caucasian individuals from Russia, were aged about 6 to 95. The authors drew 8 to 10 milliliters of peripheral blood from each donor. The CDR3 covers 16 residues. The J segment lost 6 bases and the V segment lost 7 bases, leaving 12 bases of the junction unmatched. From germline, CDR1 is LGHDT and CDR2 YNNKEL (reference sequence).

The chain employs TRBV3-1 and TRBJ2-2; 9 bases are shared with TRBD2. This clonotype was sampled from a woman at least 80 years old in good health. The sample consisted of blood. The CDR3 DNA reads as TGTGCCAGCACCCTACGGGTAGCGGGGGTCGCCGGGGAGCTGTTTTTT. Protein: CASTLRVAGVAGELFF.